These T cell receptor beta chains were read from a single sample in a study of CD8 T cells in ankylosing spondylitis. TCRdb processed the 5' RACE reads anew with MiXCR; each CDR3 protein has one entry. This sample yields some 250,000 distinct CDR3 sequences, of which roughly 10% are seen a single time; 5.5% to 8% belongs to the top ten. The source material was blood, either unsorted or a sorted T cell fraction (not recorded which). The source of these receptors is a male donor with ankylosing spondylitis or in good health (not recorded which). CDR3s include the opening cysteine and the closing phenylalanine or tryptophan. A D gene is named only where the DNA matches it firmly. Clone size is stated in some rows and not others, as once, few, many or a class when expanded.

clone size	J gene	V gene	D gene	CDR3 DNA	CDR3 protein
many	TRBJ1-1	TRBV5-6	TRBD1	TGTGCCAGCAGCTTGGACCCTGACAGGGGGCGGGGGACTGAAGCTTTCTTT	CASSLDPDRGRGTEAFF
NA	TRBJ1-6	TRBV12-3/TRBV12-4	TRBD1	TGTGCCAGCAGACCTCCCGGGACAGGGAATTCACCCCTCCACTTT	CASRPPGTGNSPLHF
few	TRBJ1-2	TRBV5-1	NA	TGCGCCAGCAGATTGGACAGAAACTATGGCTACACCTTC	CASRLDRNYGYTF
NA	TRBJ2-7	TRBV5-1	TRBD2	TGCGCCAGCAGCTTTAGCGGGGGGGCCGGCTACGAGCAGTACTTC	CASSFSGGAGYEQYF
many	TRBJ2-1	TRBV7-3	NA	TGTGCCAGCAGCTTGAGCGGTGCCTACAATGAGCAGTTCTTC	CASSLSGAYNEQFF
many	TRBJ1-5	TRBV15	NA	TGTGCCACCAGCAGAGATGGGCAGGATGATCAGCCCCAGCATTTT	CATSRDGQDDQPQHF
NA	TRBJ1-2	TRBV5-1	NA	TGCGCCAGCAGTCGGGAGGGGAACTATGGCTACACCTTC	CASSREGNYGYTF
NA	TRBJ2-1	TRBV3-1	NA	TGTGCCAGCAGCCTAGGACTACCCCACCAAAATGAGCAGTTCTTC	CASSLGLPHQNEQFF
many	TRBJ1-5	TRBV12-3/TRBV12-4	NA	TGTGCCAGCAGTCCCTCCATCGATCAGCCCCAGCATTTT	CASSPSIDQPQHF
many	TRBJ2-1	TRBV6-5	TRBD2	TGTGCCAGCAGTTACGCCCGGCCTAGCGGGAGGGACAATGAGCAGTTCTTC	CASSYARPSGRDNEQFF
NA	TRBJ2-1	TRBV7-2	TRBD1	TGTGCCAGCAGCTCACGACAGGGGGTCTACAATGAGCAGTTCTTC	CASSSRQGVYNEQFF
NA	TRBJ2-3	TRBV21-1	NA	TGTGCCAGCCGAAGCGGGAGAGGGACAGATACGCAGTATTTT	CASRSGRGTDTQYF
NA	TRBJ2-2	TRBV6-1	TRBD2	TGTGCCAGCGGCGGACTAGCGACGAACACCGGGGAGCTGTTTTTT	CASGGLATNTGELFF
many	TRBJ2-1	TRBV5-1	TRBD2	TGCGCCAGCAGCTTGGTGCTAGCGGGAGGGAGTGAGCAGTTCTTC	CASSLVLAGGSEQFF
few	TRBJ2-5	TRBV25-1	NA	TGTGCCAGCAGTGAATACTACCAAGAGACCCAGTACTTC	CASSEYYQETQYF
many	TRBJ1-1	TRBV6-5	NA	TGTGCCAGCAGTTACGGAACAAAAAGAACTCTTCAGCTAGGCCAAGCTTTCTTT	CASSYGTKRTLQLGQAFF
few	TRBJ1-1	TRBV5-6	NA	TGTGCCAGCAGCTTGGCCGCCCGGAACACTGAAGCTTTCTTT	CASSLAARNTEAFF
many	TRBJ2-5	TRBV12-3/TRBV12-4	NA	TGTGCCAGCAGTGGACCAGGGGTGGCCCAGTACTTC	CASSGPGVAQYF
many	TRBJ2-3	TRBV20-1	NA	TGCAGTGCTAGAGTCTTTTACGGGGGAGAATCAGATACGCAGTATTTT	CSARVFYGGESDTQYF
many	TRBJ2-1	TRBV12-3/TRBV12-4	NA	TGTGCCAGCAGTTTTGATTCCCGGGGTGAGCAGTTCTTC	CASSFDSRGEQFF
many	TRBJ2-4	TRBV7-2	NA	TGTGCCAGCAGCTTAGAATCGACCAGGAGCAAAAACATTCAGTACTTC	CASSLESTRSKNIQYF
many	TRBJ2-3	TRBV5-1	NA	TGCGCCAGCACGGGGCCAGATACGCAGTATTTT	CASTGPDTQYF
many	TRBJ1-2	TRBV12-3/TRBV12-4	NA	TGTGCCAGCAGTTCCAGAAGACAGGCTGGTGGCTACACCTTC	CASSSRRQAGGYTF
NA	TRBJ2-5	TRBV28	TRBD2	TGTGCCAGCAGTTTATCAGAGCGGGAGGTCCAAGAGACCCAGTACTTC	CASSLSEREVQETQYF
many	TRBJ2-3	TRBV10-3	TRBD2	TGTGCCATCAGTGATCCTAGCGGAGCGGATACGCAGTATTTT	CAISDPSGADTQYF
NA	TRBJ2-1	TRBV27	TRBD2	TGTGCCAGCAGTGTAGCGGGGGGGCTAAACAATGAGCAGTTCTTC	CASSVAGGLNNEQFF
few	TRBJ2-1	TRBV20-1	NA	TGCAGTGCGCCGAGGGGTGAGGGGTACAATGAGCAGTTCTTC	CSAPRGEGYNEQFF
many	TRBJ2-5	TRBV5-1	NA	TGCGCCAGCAGCGACCCCGGGGGCCAAGAGACCCAGTACTTC	CASSDPGGQETQYF
NA	TRBJ2-3	TRBV5-1	NA	TGCGCCAGCAGCTTTGGCGGAACCTACACAGATACGCAGTATTTT	CASSFGGTYTDTQYF
many	TRBJ2-5	TRBV24-1	NA	TGTGCCACCAGTGACGGGGCCGCGGGAGAGACCCAGTACTTC	CATSDGAAGETQYF
NA	TRBJ2-3	TRBV11-2	NA	TGTGCCAGCAGCCTGGGGGGAGATATGCAGTATTTT	CASSLGGDMQYF
many	TRBJ2-2	TRBV7-2	NA	TGTGCCAGCAGCGTGAAAATCGGGGGCTGGCGGGAGCTGTTTTTT	CASSVKIGGWRELFF
few	TRBJ2-2	TRBV20-1	TRBD2	TGCAGTGCTAGAGATTCAGGAGTAGCGGGGTCCACCGGGGAGCTGTTTTTT	CSARDSGVAGSTGELFF
NA	TRBJ2-7	TRBV6-1	NA	TGTGCCAGCAGAAACCCAGGGGGGGCCTACGAGCAGTACTTC	CASRNPGGAYEQYF
many	TRBJ2-2	TRBV24-1	NA	TGTGCCACTGAGTGGGGTCCCGGGGAGCTGTTTTTT	CATEWGPGELFF
NA	TRBJ1-2	TRBV5-1	TRBD1	TGCGCCAGCAGCTTCCGGGACAGGGATGATGGCTACACCTTC	CASSFRDRDDGYTF
many	TRBJ1-1	TRBV7-9	NA	TGTGCCAGCAGTTATACTGATACTGAAGCTTTCTTT	CASSYTDTEAFF
NA	TRBJ1-1	TRBV6-1	NA	TGTGCCAGCAGTGGATCCGAGAACACTGAAGCTTTCTTT	CASSGSENTEAFF
many	TRBJ2-1	TRBV5-6	NA	TGTGCCAGCAGACGAGCGGGCCTACTTTCCTACAATGAGCAGTTCTTC	CASRRAGLLSYNEQFF
many	TRBJ2-2	TRBV29-1	NA	TGCAGCGCCCGGGTCGGGGGCGGGATAAAGCCACACACCGGGGAGCTGTTTTTT	CSARVGGGIKPHTGELFF
many	TRBJ2-4	TRBV28	NA	TGTGCCAGCAGTTTGGGCAATCATCTAGCCAAAAACATTCAGTACTTC	CASSLGNHLAKNIQYF
many	TRBJ1-1	TRBV7-3	NA	TGTGCCAGCAGCTTCTCCCCTGCCACTGAAGCTTTCTTT	CASSFSPATEAFF
many	TRBJ2-1	TRBV27	NA	TGTGCCAGCAGTTTCACGGTAGCGGCAGGGTACAATGAGCAGTTCTTC	CASSFTVAAGYNEQFF